The 6 T cell receptor beta chains reported below all come from one sample, sequenced in a study of shared clonotypes between healthy human individuals. This table comes from immunoSEQ multiplex PCR, and its TCRdb copy is limited to in-frame clones, with some not included. Among hundreds of thousands of clones, about 82% were seen once, and the ten largest hold roughly 13%. The sample was PBMCs. The receptors shown here come from a woman between 40 and 50 years old in good health. Some clones in this sample may be carry-over from other donors' samples.

This sequence joins TRBV27 and TRBJ2-5; D is uncertain. The CDR3 runs to 14 residues. Germline values: CDR1 MNHEY, CDR2 SMNVEV (reference sequence). The V gene lost 5 bases and the J gene lost 7 bases, with 17 bases spanning the gap. The CDR3 region has the DNA TGTGCCAGCAGTCCTGCTCAGGCGATGGGGACCCAGTACTTC. It translates to CASSPAQAMGTQYF.

This clone was observed a few times. This chain joins TRBV19 and TRBJ1-5; D is unresolved. In germline, CDR1 is LNHDA, CDR2 SQIVND (reference sequence). Trimming pared 6 bases from V and 3 bases from J, leaving 6 bases between. The CDR3 runs 12 residues. CDR3 sequence reads: CASRIANQPQHF. In DNA form, the CDR3 reads TGTGCCAGTAGGATCGCCAATCAGCCCCAGCATTTT.

The chain carries TRBV15 and TRBJ2-1; 7 bases align to TRBD2. V was clipped by 0 bases and J by 7 bases; unmatched bases: 6. The V gene's germline CDR1 is LNHNV and CDR2 YYDKDF (reference sequence). The CDR3 covers 15 residues. CDR3 in amino acids: CATSRDVASGNEQFF. The CDR3 bases are TGTGCCACCAGCAGAGATGTGGCTAGCGGAAATGAGCAGTTCTTC.

V usage is TRBV7-2 and J usage is TRBJ2-7; D unresolved. CDR3 length: 13 residues. Germline values: CDR1 SGHTA, CDR2 FQGNSA. Trimming took off 2 bases at V and 7 bases at J, with 12 bases between the two ends. The CDR3 coding sequence is TGTGCCAGCAGCTTAAACTCCCTAGAGGAGCAGTACTTC. This codes for CASSLNSLEEQYF.

This clone was found a few times. V is TRBV10-1 and J is TRBJ2-7; D may be TRBD2 (6 bases). Germline loops: CDR1 WNHNN, CDR2 SYGVQD (reference sequence). V was cut by 9 bases and J by 0 bases, with 18 bases left in between. This CDR3 is 15 amino acids long. Here the CDR3 reads CASTGGGTSSYEQYF. CDR3 sequence (DNA): TGCGCCAGTACCGGCGGCGGGACGAGCTCCTACGAGCAGTACTTC.

This clone was detected ten times or more. The same CDR3 also results from other DNA sequences found in this sample. This sequence joins TRBV7-8 and TRBJ2-2; D call uncertain. This CDR3 comprises 16 residues. The V gene lost 5 bases and the J gene lost 1 base, with 14 bases spanning the gap. The V gene's germline CDR1 is SGHVS and CDR2 FQNEAQ. The CDR3 loop reads CASSTRTALNTGELFF. For the CDR3, the DNA is TGTGCCAGCAGCACACGGACGGCGCTGAACACCGGGGAGCTGTTTTTT. Drawing the rest from reference TRBV7-8 and TRBJ2-2, the complete variable domain is GAGVSQSPRYKVAKRGQDVALRCDPISGHVSLFWYQQALGQGPEFLTYFQNEAQLDKSGLPSDRFFAERPEGSVSTLKIQRTQQEDSAVYLCASSTRTALNTGELFFGEGSRLTVL.